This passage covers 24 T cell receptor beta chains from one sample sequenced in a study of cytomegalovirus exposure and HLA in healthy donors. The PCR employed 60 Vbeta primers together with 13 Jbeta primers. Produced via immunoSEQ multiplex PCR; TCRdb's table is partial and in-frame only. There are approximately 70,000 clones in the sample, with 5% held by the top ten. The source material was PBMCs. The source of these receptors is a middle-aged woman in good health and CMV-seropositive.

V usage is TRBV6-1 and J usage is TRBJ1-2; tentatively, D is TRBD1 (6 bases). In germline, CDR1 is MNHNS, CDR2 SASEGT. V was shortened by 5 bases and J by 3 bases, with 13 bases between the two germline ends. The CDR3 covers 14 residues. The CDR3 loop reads CASSPGVWDYGYTF. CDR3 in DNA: TGTGCCAGCAGTCCAGGGGTTTGGGACTATGGCTACACCTTC.

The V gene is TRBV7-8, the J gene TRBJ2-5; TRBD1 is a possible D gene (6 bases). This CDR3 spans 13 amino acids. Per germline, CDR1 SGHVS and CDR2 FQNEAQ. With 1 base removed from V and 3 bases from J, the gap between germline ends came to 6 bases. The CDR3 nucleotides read TGTGCCAGCAGCTTAGACAGGGAAGAGACCCAGTACTTC. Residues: CASSLDREETQYF.

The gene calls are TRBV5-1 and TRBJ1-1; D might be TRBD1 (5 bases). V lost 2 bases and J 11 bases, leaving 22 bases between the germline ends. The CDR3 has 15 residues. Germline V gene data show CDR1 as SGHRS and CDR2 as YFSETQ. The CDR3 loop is CASSLSQGLTNGAFF. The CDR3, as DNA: TGCGCCAGCAGCTTAAGTCAGGGCCTCACCAACGGCGCTTTCTTT.

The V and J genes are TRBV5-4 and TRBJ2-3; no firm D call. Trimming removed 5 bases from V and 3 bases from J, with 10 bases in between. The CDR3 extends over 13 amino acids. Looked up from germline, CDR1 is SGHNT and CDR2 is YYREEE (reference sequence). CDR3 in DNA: TGTGCCAGCAGGACATATGGTACAGATACGCAGTATTTT. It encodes CASRTYGTDTQYF.

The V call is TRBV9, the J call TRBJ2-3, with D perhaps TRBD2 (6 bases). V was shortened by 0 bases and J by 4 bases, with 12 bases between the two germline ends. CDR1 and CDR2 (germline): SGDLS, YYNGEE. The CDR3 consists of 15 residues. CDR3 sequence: CASSVDRGSADTQYF. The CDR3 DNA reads TGTGCCAGCAGCGTAGATCGGGGGAGCGCAGATACGCAGTATTTT. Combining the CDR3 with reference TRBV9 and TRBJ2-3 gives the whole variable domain DSGVTQTPKHLITATGQRVTLRCSPRSGDLSVYWYQQSLDQGLQFLIQYYNGEERAKGNILERFSAQQFPDLHSELNLSSLELGDSALYFCASSVDRGSADTQYFGPGTRLTVL.

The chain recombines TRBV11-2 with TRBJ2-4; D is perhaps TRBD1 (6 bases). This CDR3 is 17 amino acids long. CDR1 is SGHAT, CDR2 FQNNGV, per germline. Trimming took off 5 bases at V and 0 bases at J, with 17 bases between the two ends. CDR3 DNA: TGTGCCAGCAGCCCCACCCACAGGGCCCTAGCCAAAAACATTCAGTACTTC. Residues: CASSPTHRALAKNIQYF.

The CDR3 spells CASRPHSGRARTDTQYF. The DNA for the CDR3 is TGTGCCAGCAGACCTCATAGCGGGAGGGCCCGCACAGATACGCAGTATTTT. This chain joins TRBV7-2 and TRBJ2-3; TRBD2 matches 11 bases. Germline V gives CDR1 SGHTA, CDR2 FQGNSA. V dropped 6 bases and J dropped 1; count of bases not matched to a gene: 9. The CDR3 has 17 amino acids.

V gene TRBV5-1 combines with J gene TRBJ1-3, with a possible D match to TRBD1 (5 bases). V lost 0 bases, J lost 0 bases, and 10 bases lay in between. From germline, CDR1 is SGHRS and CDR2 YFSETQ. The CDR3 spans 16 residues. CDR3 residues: CASSLGSGGSGNTIYF. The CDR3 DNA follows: TGCGCCAGCAGCTTGGGAAGCGGGGGCTCTGGAAACACCATATATTTT.

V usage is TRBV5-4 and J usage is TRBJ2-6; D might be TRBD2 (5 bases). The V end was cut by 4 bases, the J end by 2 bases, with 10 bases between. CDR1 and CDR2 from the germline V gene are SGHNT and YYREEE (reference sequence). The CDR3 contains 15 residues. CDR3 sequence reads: CASSPSRAGANVLTF. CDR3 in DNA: TGTGCCAGCAGCCCATCGAGGGCTGGGGCCAACGTCCTGACTTTC. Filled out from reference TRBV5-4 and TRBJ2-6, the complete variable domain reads ETGVTQSPTHLIKTRGQQVTLRCSSQSGHNTVSWYQQALGQGPQFIFQYYREEENGRGNFPPRFSGLQFPNYSSELNVNALELDDSALYLCASSPSRAGANVLTFGAGSRLTVL.

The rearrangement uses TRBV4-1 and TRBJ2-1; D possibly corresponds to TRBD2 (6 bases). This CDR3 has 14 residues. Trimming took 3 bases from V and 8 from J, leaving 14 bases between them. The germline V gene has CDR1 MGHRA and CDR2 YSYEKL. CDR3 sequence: CASSQAGSSDEQFF. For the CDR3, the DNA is TGCGCCAGCAGCCAGGCGGGGAGCAGCGATGAGCAGTTCTTC.

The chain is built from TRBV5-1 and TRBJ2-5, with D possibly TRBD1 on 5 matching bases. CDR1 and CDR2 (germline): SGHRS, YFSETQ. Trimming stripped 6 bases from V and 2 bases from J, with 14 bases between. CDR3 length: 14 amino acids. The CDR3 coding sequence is TGCGCCAGCACCCCAGGGTCAACTCAAGAGACCCAGTACTTC. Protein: CASTPGSTQETQYF.

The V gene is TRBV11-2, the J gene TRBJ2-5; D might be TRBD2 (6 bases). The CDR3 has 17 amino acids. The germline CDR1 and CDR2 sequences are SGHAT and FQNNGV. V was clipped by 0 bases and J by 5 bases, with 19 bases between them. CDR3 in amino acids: CASSLEGRISTRETQYF. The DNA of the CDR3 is TGTGCCAGCAGCTTAGAAGGGAGGATTAGCACGCGGGAGACCCAGTACTTC.

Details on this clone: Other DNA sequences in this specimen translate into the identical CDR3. The CDR3 region is CASHRGGDTGELFF. The CDR3, as DNA: TGCGCCAGTCACAGGGGGGGAGACACCGGGGAGCTGTTTTTT. J is TRBJ2-2 and V is TRBV5-1; the D gene is possibly TRBD1 (8 bases). V gave up 8 bases and J gave up 3 bases, with 14 bases separating them. Looked up from germline, CDR1 is SGHRS and CDR2 is YFSETQ. The CDR3 sequence is 14 residues long.

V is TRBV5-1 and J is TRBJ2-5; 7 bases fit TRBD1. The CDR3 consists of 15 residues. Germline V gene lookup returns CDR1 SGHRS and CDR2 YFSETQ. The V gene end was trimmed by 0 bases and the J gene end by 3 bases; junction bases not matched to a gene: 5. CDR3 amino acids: CASSLAGTAKETQYF. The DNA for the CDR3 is TGCGCCAGCAGCTTGGCCGGGACAGCCAAAGAGACCCAGTACTTC.

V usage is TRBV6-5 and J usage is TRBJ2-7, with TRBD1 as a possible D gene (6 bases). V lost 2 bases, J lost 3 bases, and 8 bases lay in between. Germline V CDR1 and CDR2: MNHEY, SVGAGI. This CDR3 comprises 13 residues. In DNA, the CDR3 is TGTGCCAGCAGTTACCCGGACAGCTACGAGCAGTACTTC. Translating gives CASSYPDSYEQYF.

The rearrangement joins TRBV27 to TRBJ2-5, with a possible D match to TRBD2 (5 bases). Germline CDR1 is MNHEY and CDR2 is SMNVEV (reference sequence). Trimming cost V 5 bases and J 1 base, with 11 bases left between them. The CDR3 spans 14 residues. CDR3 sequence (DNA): TGTGCCAGCAGTATCATCGGGGTCCAAGAGACCCAGTACTTC. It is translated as CASSIIGVQETQYF.

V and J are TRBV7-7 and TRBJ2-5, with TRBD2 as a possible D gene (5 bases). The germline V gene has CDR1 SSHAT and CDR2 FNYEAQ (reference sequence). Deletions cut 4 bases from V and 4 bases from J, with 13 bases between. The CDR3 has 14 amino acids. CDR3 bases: TGTGCCAGCAGCTCGAGGGCAGACGGAGAGACCCAGTACTTC. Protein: CASSSRADGETQYF. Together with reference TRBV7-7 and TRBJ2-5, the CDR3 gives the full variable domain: GAGVSQSPRYKVTKRGQDVTLRCDPISSHATLYWYQQALGQGPEFLTYFNYEAQPDKSGLPSDRFSAERPEGSISTLTIQRTEQRDSAMYRCASSSRADGETQYFGPGTRLLVL.

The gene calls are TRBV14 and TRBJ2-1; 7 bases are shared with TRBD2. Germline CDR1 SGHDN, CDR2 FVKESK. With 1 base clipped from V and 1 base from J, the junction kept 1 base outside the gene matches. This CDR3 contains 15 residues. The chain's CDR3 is CASSQGTSSYNEQFF. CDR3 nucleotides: TGTGCCAGCAGCCAAGGGACTAGTTCCTACAATGAGCAGTTCTTC.

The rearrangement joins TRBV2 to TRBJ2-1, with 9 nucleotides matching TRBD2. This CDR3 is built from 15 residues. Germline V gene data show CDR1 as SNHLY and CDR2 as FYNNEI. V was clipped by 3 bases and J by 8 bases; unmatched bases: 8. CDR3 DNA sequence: TGTGCCAGCAGTGACCCCGGGACTAGCAGAGATGAGCAGTTCTTC. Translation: CASSDPGTSRDEQFF.

CDR3 region: CASSSNTVFRDRSHEQFF. The CDR3 DNA sequence: TGTGCCAGCAGCTCGAATACGGTATTCCGGGACAGGTCCCATGAGCAGTTCTTC. V and J are TRBV7-9 and TRBJ2-1, with 8 positions matching TRBD1. J lost 8 bases, V lost 4 bases, and 19 bases had no gene match. Germline CDR1 and CDR2: SEHNR and FQNEAQ (reference sequence). The CDR3 totals 18 residues.

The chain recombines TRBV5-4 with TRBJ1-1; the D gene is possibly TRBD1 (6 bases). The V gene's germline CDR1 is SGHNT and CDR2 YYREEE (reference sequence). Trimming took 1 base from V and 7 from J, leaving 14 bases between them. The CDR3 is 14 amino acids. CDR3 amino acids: CASSLTGTSLEAFF. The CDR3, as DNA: TGTGCCAGCAGCTTGACAGGGACCTCCCTTGAAGCTTTCTTT. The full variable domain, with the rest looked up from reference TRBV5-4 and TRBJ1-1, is ETGVTQSPTHLIKTRGQQVTLRCSSQSGHNTVSWYQQALGQGPQFIFQYYREEENGRGNFPPRFSGLQFPNYSSELNVNALELDDSALYLCASSLTGTSLEAFFGQGTRLTVV.

The CDR3 nucleotides are TGTGCCAGCAGCTCCCTCCGGCCGCCCGGGGAGCAGTATTTT. Protein product: CASSSLRPPGEQYF. The chain recombines TRBV7-3 with TRBJ2-3, with a weak D call TRBD2 (5 bases). This CDR3 has 14 amino acids. V dropped 4 bases and J dropped 11 bases, with 19 bases sitting between them. Germline CDR1 is SGHTA and CDR2 is FQGTGA.

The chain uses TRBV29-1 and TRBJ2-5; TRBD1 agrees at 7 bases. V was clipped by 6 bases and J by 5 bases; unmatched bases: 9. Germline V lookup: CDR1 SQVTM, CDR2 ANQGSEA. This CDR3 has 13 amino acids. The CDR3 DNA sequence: TGCAGCGTCCAACGACAGGGCCGGGAGACCCAGTACTTC. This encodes CSVQRQGRETQYF.

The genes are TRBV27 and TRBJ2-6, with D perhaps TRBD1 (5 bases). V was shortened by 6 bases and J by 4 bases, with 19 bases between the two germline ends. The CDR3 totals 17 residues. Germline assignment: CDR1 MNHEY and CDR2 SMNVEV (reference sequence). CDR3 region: CASSPLDSDIGANVLTF. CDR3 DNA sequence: TGTGCCAGCAGCCCACTCGACAGTGACATAGGGGCCAACGTCCTGACTTTC.